This T cell receptor beta chain was sequenced in a study of blood T cell repertoires in COVID-19. Germline loops: CDR1 GTSNPN, CDR2 SVGIG (reference sequence). V lost 2 bases, J lost 7 bases, and 12 bases lay in between. CDR3 length: 14 residues. The cohort comprised adults aged about 18 to 100 years residing in approximately 25 US areas. Participant-given clinical history determined each cohort assignment. Exposed enrollees had met someone with a PCR-confirmed or clinician-diagnosed COVID-19 case at some point within the 2 weeks before study entry. Source study methods: Scientists estimated how many nucleated cells there were by amplifying reference gene primers. Data came from immunoSEQ multiplex PCR; TCRdb stores just in-frame clones and leaves some out. The V and J calls and the clone size are those of that table, but D and trimming were determined from the DNA. In the table there are about 310,000 clones, around 84% of which are singletons.

The material sequenced was PBMCs or T cells enriched from blood (not recorded which). The TCR originated in a woman aged 25 to 39 who had been exposed to COVID-19. The genes are TRBV30 and TRBJ1-6; D is perhaps TRBD1 (5 bases). In DNA form, the CDR3 reads TGTGCCTGGAGTCACGGACAAGGGAATTCACCCCTCCACTTT. Protein product: CAWSHGQGNSPLHF.